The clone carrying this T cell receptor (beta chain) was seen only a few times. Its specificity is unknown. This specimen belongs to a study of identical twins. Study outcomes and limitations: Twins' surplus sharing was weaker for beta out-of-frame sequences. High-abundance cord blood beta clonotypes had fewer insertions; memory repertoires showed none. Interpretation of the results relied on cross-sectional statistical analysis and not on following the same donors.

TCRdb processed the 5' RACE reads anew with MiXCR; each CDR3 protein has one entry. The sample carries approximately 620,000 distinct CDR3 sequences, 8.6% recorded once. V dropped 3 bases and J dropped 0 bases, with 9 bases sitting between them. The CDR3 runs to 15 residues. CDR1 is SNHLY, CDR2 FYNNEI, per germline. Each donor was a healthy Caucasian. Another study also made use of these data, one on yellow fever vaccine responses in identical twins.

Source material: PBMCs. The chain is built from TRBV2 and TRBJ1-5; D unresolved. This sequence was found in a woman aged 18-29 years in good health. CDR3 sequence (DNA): TGTGCCAGCAGTGAGTCAGGCGGTAGCAATCAGCCCCAGCATTTT. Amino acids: CASSESGGSNQPQHF. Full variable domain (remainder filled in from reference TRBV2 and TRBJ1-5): EPEVTQTPSHQVTQMGQEVILRCVPISNHLYFYWYRQILGQKVEFLVSFYNNEISEKSEIFDDQFSVERPDGSNFTLKIRSTKLEDSAMYFCASSESGGSNQPQHFGDGTRLSIL.